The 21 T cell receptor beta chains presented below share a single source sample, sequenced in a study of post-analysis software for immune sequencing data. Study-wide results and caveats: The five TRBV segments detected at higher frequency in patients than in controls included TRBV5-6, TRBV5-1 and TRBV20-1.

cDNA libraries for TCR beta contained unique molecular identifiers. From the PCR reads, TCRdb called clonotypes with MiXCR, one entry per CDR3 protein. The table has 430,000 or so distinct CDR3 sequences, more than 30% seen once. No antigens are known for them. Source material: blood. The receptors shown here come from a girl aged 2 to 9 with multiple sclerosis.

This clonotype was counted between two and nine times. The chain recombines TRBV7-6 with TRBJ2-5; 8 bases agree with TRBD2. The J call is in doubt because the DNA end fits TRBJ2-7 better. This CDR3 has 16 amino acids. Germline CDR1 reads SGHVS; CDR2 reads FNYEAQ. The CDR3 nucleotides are TGTGCCAGCAGCTGGCCTTCTGCGGGAGGCACCCACGAGCAGTACTTC. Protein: CASSWPSAGGTHEQYF.

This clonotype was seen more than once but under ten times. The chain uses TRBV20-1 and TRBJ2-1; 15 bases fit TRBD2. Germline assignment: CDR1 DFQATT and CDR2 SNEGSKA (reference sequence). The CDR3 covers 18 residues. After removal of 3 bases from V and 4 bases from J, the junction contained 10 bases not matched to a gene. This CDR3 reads CSARSVRTSGRGYNEQFF. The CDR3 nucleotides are TGCAGTGCTAGGTCGGTAAGGACTAGCGGGAGGGGATACAATGAGCAGTTCTTC.

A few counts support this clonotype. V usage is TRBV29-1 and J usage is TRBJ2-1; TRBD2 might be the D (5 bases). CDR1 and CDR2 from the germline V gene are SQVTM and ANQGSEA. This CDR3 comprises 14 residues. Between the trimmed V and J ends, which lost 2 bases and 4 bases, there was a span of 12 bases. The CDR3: CSVELPSRYNEQFF. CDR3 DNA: TGCAGCGTTGAATTGCCTAGCAGATACAATGAGCAGTTCTTC.

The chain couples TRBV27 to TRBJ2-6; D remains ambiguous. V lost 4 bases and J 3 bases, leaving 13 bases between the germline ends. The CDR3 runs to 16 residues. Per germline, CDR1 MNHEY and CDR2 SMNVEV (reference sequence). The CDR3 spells CASSSGPGRGANVLTF. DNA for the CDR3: TGTGCCAGCAGTTCCGGCCCGGGCCGTGGGGCCAACGTCCTGACTTTC.

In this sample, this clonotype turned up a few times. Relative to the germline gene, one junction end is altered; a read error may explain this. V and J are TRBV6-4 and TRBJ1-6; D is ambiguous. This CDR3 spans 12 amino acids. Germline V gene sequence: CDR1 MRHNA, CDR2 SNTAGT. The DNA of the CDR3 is TGTGCCAGCCGTGACGGAAATTCACCCCTCCACTTT. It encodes CASRDGNSPLHF.

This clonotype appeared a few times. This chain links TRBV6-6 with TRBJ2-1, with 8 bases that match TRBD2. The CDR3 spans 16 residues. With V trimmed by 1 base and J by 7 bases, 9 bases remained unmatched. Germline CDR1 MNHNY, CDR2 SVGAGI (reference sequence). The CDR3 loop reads CASSYLREGLGNEQFF. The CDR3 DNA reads TGTGCCAGCAGTTACTTACGGGAGGGCCTGGGTAATGAGCAGTTCTTC.

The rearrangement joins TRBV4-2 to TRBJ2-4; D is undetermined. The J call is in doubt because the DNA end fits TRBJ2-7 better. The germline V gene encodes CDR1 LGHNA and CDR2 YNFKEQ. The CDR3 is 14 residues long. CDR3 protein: CASSQGVTLDEQYF. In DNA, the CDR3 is TGTGCCAGCAGCCAAGGGGTAACCCTGGACGAGCAGTACTTC.

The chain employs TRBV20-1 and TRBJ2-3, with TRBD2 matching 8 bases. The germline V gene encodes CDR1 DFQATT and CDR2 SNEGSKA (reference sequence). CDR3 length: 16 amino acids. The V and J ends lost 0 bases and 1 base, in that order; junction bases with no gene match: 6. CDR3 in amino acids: CSARDLSGSGTDTQYF. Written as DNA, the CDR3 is TGCAGTGCTAGAGATCTGAGCGGGAGTGGCACAGATACGCAGTATTTT.

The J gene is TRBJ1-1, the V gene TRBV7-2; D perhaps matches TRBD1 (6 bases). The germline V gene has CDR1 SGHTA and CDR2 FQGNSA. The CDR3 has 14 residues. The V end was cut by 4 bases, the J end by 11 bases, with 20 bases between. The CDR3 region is CASSSQGWTTAAFF. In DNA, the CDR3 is TGTGCCAGCAGCTCCCAGGGGTGGACCACGGCTGCTTTCTTT.

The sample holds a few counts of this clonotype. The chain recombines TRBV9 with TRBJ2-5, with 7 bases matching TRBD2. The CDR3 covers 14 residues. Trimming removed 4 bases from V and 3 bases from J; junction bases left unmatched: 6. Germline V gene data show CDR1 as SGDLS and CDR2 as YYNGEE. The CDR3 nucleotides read TGTGCCAGCAGCCTTGCCGGGACTAAAGAGACCCAGTACTTC. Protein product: CASSLAGTKETQYF.

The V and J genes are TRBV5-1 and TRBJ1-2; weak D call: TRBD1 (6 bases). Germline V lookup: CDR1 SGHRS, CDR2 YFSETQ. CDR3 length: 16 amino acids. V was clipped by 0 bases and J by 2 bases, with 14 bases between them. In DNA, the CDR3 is TGCGCCAGCAGCTTGGGGGGCAGGGGTATGAACTATGGCTACACCTTC. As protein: CASSLGGRGMNYGYTF.

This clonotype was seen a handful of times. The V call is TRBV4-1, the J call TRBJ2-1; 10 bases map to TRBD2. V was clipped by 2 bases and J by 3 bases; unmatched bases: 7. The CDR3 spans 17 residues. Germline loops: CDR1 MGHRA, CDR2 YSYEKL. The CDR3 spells CASSQPSLAGVYNEQFF. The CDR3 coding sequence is TGCGCCAGCAGCCAACCCTCTCTAGCGGGGGTCTACAATGAGCAGTTCTTC.

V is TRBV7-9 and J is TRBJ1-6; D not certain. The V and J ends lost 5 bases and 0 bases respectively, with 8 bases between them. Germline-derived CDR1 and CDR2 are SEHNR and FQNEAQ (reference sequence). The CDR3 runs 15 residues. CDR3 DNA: TGTGCCAGCAGCGGACCGAGCTCCTATAATTCACCCCTCCACTTT. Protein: CASSGPSSYNSPLHF.

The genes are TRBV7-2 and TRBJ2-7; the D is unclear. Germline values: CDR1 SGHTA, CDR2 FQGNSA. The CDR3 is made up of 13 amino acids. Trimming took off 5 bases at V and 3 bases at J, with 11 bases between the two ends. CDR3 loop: CASSPTLGYEQYF. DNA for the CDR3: TGTGCCAGCAGCCCCACACTTGGCTACGAGCAGTACTTC.

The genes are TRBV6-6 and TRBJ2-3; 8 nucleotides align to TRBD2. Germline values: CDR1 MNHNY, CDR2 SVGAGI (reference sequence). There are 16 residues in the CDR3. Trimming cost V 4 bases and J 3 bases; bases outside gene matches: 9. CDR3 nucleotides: TGTGCCAGCAGTTCCGGAGCGGGAGTAGGGACAGATACGCAGTATTTT. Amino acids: CASSSGAGVGTDTQYF.

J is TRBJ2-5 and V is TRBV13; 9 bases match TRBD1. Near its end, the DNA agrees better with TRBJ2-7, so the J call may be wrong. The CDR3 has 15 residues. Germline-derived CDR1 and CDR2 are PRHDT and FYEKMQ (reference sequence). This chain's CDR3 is CASSFNGQGTYEQYF. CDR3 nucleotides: TGTGCCAGCAGCTTCAATGGACAGGGGACCTACGAGCAGTACTTC.

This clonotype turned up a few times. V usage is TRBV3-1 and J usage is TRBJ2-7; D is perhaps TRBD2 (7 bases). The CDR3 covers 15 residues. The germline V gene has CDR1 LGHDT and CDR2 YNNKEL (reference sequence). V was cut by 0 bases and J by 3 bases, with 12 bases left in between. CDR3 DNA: TGTGCCAGCAGCCAAGATTCGGGGGGCGTCTACGAGCAGTACTTC. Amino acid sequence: CASSQDSGGVYEQYF.

The CDR3 loop reads CSALTTSGDYEQYF. For the CDR3, the DNA is TGCAGTGCTCTTACGACTAGCGGGGACTACGAGCAGTACTTC. The V gene is TRBV20-1, the J gene TRBJ2-7, with TRBD2 matching over 11 bases. Germline V gives CDR1 DFQATT, CDR2 SNEGSKA (reference sequence). Unmatched junction bases numbered 6, after V lost 5 bases and J lost 3 bases. The CDR3 runs to 14 residues.

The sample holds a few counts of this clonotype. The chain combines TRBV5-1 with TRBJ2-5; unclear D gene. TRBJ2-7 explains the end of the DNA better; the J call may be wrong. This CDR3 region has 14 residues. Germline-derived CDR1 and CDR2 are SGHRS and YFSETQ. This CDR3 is CASSFPGGSYEQYF. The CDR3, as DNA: TGCGCCAGCAGCTTCCCTGGCGGATCCTACGAGCAGTACTTC.

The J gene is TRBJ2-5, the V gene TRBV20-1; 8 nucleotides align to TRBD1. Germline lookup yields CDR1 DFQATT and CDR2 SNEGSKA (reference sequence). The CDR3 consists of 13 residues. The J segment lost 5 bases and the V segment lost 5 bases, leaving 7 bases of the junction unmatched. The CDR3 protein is CSARAGGGETQYF. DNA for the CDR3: TGCAGTGCTCGTGCAGGGGGCGGGGAGACCCAGTACTTC.

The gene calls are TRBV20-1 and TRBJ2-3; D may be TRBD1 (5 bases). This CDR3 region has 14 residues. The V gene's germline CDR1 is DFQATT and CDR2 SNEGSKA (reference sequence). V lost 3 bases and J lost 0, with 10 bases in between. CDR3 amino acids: CSASAGSSTDTQYF. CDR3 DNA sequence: TGCAGTGCTAGTGCAGGGTCTAGCACAGATACGCAGTATTTT.